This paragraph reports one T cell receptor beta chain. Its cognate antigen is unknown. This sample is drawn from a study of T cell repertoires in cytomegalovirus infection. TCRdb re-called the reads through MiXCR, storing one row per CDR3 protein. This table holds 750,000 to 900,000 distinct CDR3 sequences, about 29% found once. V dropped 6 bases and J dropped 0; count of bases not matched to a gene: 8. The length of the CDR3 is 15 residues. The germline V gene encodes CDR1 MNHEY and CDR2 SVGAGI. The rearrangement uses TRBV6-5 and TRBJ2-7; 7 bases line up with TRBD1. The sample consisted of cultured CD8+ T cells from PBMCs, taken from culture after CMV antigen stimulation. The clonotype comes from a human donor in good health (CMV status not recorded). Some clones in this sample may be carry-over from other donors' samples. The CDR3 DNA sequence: TGTGCCAGCAGAGAACGGGACAGCCTCTCCTACGAGCAGTACTTC. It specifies CASRERDSLSYEQYF.